Listed below are T cell receptor beta chains from one sample, sequenced in a study of post-analysis software for immune sequencing data. TCRdb called the PCR reads again in MiXCR, with one record for every CDR3 protein. The data hold a few hundred thousand distinct CDR3 sequences, with under 40% observed a single time. Sequenced sample: blood. The receptors were sampled from a girl between 2 and 17 years old with multiple sclerosis. Both conserved end residues are part of each CDR3. Size tells how often a clone was seen (once, few, many) or the class of an expanded clone, and some rows leave it out.

j_call v_call clone_size cdr3_aa
TRBJ2-4 TRBV6-5 many CASSYSRLAKNIQYF
TRBJ1-2 TRBV7-2 . CASSSTDRIDGYTF
TRBJ2-4 TRBV20-1 . CSASGPGPLAKNIQYF
TRBJ2-3 TRBV7-8 few CASSDSPGDTQYF
TRBJ2-6 TRBV3-1 few CASTLGGANVLTF
TRBJ1-1 TRBV6-2/TRBV6-3 . CASSYRVWEPDTEAFF
TRBJ2-7 TRBV2 . CASSAMEQYF
TRBJ1-1 TRBV7-8 . CASSRLGQGASQNTEAFF
TRBJ2-1 TRBV7-3 . CASSLTLGLAGEQFF
TRBJ2-3 TRBV4-2 . CASSQEAGAGQTDTQYF
TRBJ1-1 TRBV7-8 . CASSSSLMTANTEAFF
TRBJ2-1 TRBV6-1 few CASRPGQGGNNEQFF
TRBJ1-5 TRBV7-2 . CASRPTGQPNQPQHF
TRBJ2-5 TRBV20-1 few CSVKEVYQETQYF
TRBJ2-3 TRBV6-1 . CASREPHTGYTQYF
TRBJ2-5 TRBV5-1 . CASSREPRETQYF
TRBJ2-3 TRBV7-2 few CASSLGSLKGDTQYF
TRBJ1-2 TRBV27 few CASSLVRGKAYGYTF
TRBJ2-3 TRBV12-3/TRBV12-4 . CASSYDSSSTDTQYF
TRBJ2-5 TRBV29-1 many CSVDRAVETQYF
TRBJ2-3 TRBV29-1 . CSVEDLPGSDRTDTQYF
TRBJ2-5 TRBV4-1 once CASLGGAPLGVTLNEQYF
TRBJ2-7 TRBV20-1 few CSARDLNRGYEQYF
TRBJ2-1 TRBV7-2 . CASSADPRYNEQFF
TRBJ2-1 TRBV3-1 . CASSQVGRRGGNNEQFF